Below are 27 T cell receptor beta chains sequenced from a single sample in a study of blood T cell repertoires in COVID-19. This table comes from immunoSEQ multiplex PCR, and its TCRdb copy is limited to in-frame clones, with some not included. The top ten clones hold about 1.5% of a sample with hundreds of thousands of clones, 85% to 90% of them seen once. Source material: PBMCs or T cells enriched from blood (not recorded which). These receptors were obtained from a woman aged 45-65 years who had recovered from COVID-19.

The chain has TRBV5-6 and TRBJ2-5; 9 bases match TRBD2. CDR1 SGHDT and CDR2 YYEEEE come from the germline V gene. The CDR3 contains 15 residues. The trim removed 4 bases at V and 3 bases at J, leaving 7 bases unmatched. The CDR3 here is CASSLLSGREETQYF. CDR3 DNA sequence: TGTGCCAGCAGCCTACTTAGCGGGAGAGAAGAGACCCAGTACTTC. Drawing the rest from reference TRBV5-6 and TRBJ2-5, the complete variable domain is DAGVTQSPTHLIKTRGQQVTLRCSPKSGHDTVSWYQQALGQGPQFIFQYYEEEERQRGNFPDRFSGHQFPNYSSELNVNALLLGDSALYLCASSLLSGREETQYFGPGTRLLVL.

The chain uses TRBV7-9 and TRBJ2-2; 11 bases match TRBD2. Germline assignment: CDR1 SEHNR and CDR2 FQNEAQ (reference sequence). The CDR3 contains 18 residues. J lost 1 base, V lost 2 bases, and 6 bases had no gene match. As DNA, the CDR3 is TGTGCCAGCAGCTTACTCCGACTAGCGGGACTGAACACCGGGGAGCTGTTTTTT. It codes for CASSLLRLAGLNTGELFF.

CDR3 amino acids: CASSLGTGGGYEQYF. As DNA, the CDR3 is TGTGCCAGCAGCTTAGGTACAGGGGGTGGTTACGAGCAGTACTTC. The V call is TRBV11-2, the J call TRBJ2-7, with 8 bases aligning to TRBD1. V shed 1 base and J 4 bases; nucleotides not matched to a gene: 6. This CDR3 is built from 15 residues. Germline assignment: CDR1 SGHAT and CDR2 FQNNGV.

The rearrangement links TRBV27 to TRBJ2-7; tentative D call: TRBD2 (6 bases). The length of the CDR3 is 14 residues. Germline V CDR1 and CDR2: MNHEY, SMNVEV (reference sequence). Trimming stripped 3 bases from V and 2 bases from J, with 11 bases between. DNA for the CDR3: TGTGCCAGCAGTTTTTGGGGGAGGCCCTACGAGCAGTACTTC. Its translation is CASSFWGRPYEQYF.

The gene calls are TRBV28 and TRBJ1-1, with D unresolved. The V gene's germline CDR1 is MDHEN and CDR2 SYDVKM. V gave up 5 bases and J gave up 1 base, with 14 bases separating them. The length of the CDR3 is 15 residues. The CDR3 region has the DNA TGTGCCAGCAGTCCCTCGTTCAGAAAGAACACTGAAGCTTTCTTT. Protein: CASSPSFRKNTEAFF.

The chain is built from TRBV28 and TRBJ2-7, with D possibly matching TRBD2 (6 bases). The CDR3 contains 11 residues. Germline CDR1 MDHEN, CDR2 SYDVKM. Trimming pared 8 bases from V and 3 bases from J, leaving 8 bases between. The CDR3 spells CASVGGYEQYF. CDR3 coding DNA: TGTGCCAGCGTCGGGGGCTACGAGCAGTACTTC.

The CDR3 loop is CASSLYPTSGRNSPLHF. For the CDR3, the DNA is TGTGCCAGCAGTTTATACCCTACTTCAGGGCGTAATTCACCCCTCCACTTT. The V gene is TRBV27, the J gene TRBJ1-6, with a weak D call TRBD1 (5 bases). V was pared by 1 base and J by 6 bases, with 16 bases between. This CDR3 spans 17 amino acids. CDR1 is MNHEY and CDR2 is SMNVEV in the germline V gene (reference sequence).

The chain couples TRBV18 to TRBJ2-2; TRBD2 matches 15 bases. The J segment lost 4 bases and the V segment lost 0 bases, leaving 0 bases of the junction unmatched. There are 17 residues in the CDR3. The V gene's germline CDR1 is KGHSH and CDR2 LQKENI. CDR3 residues: CASSPPGLAGGTGELFF. The CDR3 DNA reads TGTGCCAGCTCACCACCGGGACTAGCGGGAGGCACCGGGGAGCTGTTTTTT.

The V call is TRBV29-1, the J call TRBJ2-5; D gene unclear. Germline assignment: CDR1 SQVTM and CDR2 ANQGSEA. The germline V and J ends were trimmed by 4 bases and 5 bases, with 8 bases remaining between them. The CDR3 length is 11 residues. The CDR3: CSVVDRETQYF. CDR3 DNA sequence: TGCAGCGTTGTAGATCGGGAGACCCAGTACTTC. The whole variable domain, filled in from reference TRBV29-1 and TRBJ2-5, reads SAVISQKPSRDICQRGTSLTIQCQVDSQVTMMFWYRQQPGQSLTLIATANQGSEATYESGFVIDKFPISRPNLTFSTLTVSNMSPEDSSIYLCSVVDRETQYFGPGTRLLVL.

This chain connects TRBV21-1 to TRBJ1-4. TRBV21-1 has pseudogene status. This CDR3 spans 13 amino acids. The CDR3 DNA reads as TGTGCCAGCAGCAAGAGGATCCGGAAAAAACTGTTTTTT. This encodes CASSKRIRKKLFF.

The chain employs TRBV4-2 and TRBJ2-2; TRBD2 aligns across 7 bases. The junction had 5 bases not matched to a gene; V was cut back by 0 bases and J by 7 bases. The CDR3 has 15 amino acids. Germline CDR1 reads LGHNA; CDR2 reads YNFKEQ. The DNA for the CDR3 is TGTGCCAGCAGCCAAGATACTAGCGCGGTCGGGGAGCTGTTTTTT. This codes for CASSQDTSAVGELFF.

The V and J genes are TRBV10-3 and TRBJ2-7; perhaps TRBD1 as D (5 bases). The CDR3 is 16 residues long. The germline V and J ends were trimmed by 6 bases and 0 bases, with 18 bases remaining between them. The germline V gene encodes CDR1 ENHRY and CDR2 SYGVKD. CDR3: CAISLTNRRHSYEQYF. Written as DNA, the CDR3 is TGTGCCATCAGCCTCACAAACAGGCGCCACTCCTACGAGCAGTACTTC.

The rearrangement links TRBV5-4 to TRBJ2-3; 8 bases align to TRBD2. The CDR3 is 13 amino acids. In germline, CDR1 is SGHNT, CDR2 YYREEE (reference sequence). V shed 4 bases, J shed 6 bases, and the junction held 4 bases outside the gene matches. CDR3 region: CASSGGLVDTQYF. The CDR3 DNA is TGTGCCAGCAGCGGGGGACTAGTGGATACGCAGTATTTT.

The gene calls are TRBV5-1 and TRBJ1-5; 7 nucleotides align to TRBD1. CDR1 and CDR2 from the germline V gene are SGHRS and YFSETQ. Unmatched junction bases numbered 0, after V lost 0 bases and J lost 3 bases. This CDR3 has 14 residues. CDR3 coding DNA: TGCGCCAGCAGCTTGGAGGGGGCCAATCAGCCCCAGCATTTT. Protein product: CASSLEGANQPQHF. The full variable domain, with the rest looked up from reference TRBV5-1 and TRBJ1-5, is KAGVTQTPRYLIKTRGQQVTLSCSPISGHRSVSWYQQTPGQGLQFLFEYFSETQRNKGNFPGRFSGRQFSNSRSEMNVSTLELGDSALYLCASSLEGANQPQHFGDGTRLSIL.

The rearrangement joins TRBV11-2 to TRBJ2-7, with 14 bases identical to TRBD2. The CDR3 runs 18 residues. Losses at the gene ends were 3 bases for V and 4 bases for J; bases not matched to a gene: 11. Germline V gives CDR1 SGHAT, CDR2 FQNNGV. CDR3 DNA sequence: TGTGCCAGCAGCTTGGAGGGACTAGCGGGAGTCGCGGGGTACGAGCAGTACTTC. Its protein is CASSLEGLAGVAGYEQYF.

The chain recombines TRBV5-4 with TRBJ2-1, with TRBD1 as a possible D gene (5 bases). The CDR3 length is 16 residues. V dropped 4 bases and J dropped 3 bases, with 17 bases sitting between them. Germline V CDR1 and CDR2: SGHNT, YYREEE (reference sequence). In DNA form, the CDR3 reads TGTGCCAGCAGCCCCGGAGTAGGGGTTAGCTACAATGAGCAGTTCTTC. Amino acids: CASSPGVGVSYNEQFF.

The V call is TRBV7-2, the J call TRBJ2-5, with TRBD1 identical over 7 bases. The CDR3 length is 13 residues. With 1 base clipped from V and 7 bases from J, the junction kept 3 bases outside the gene matches. The germline CDR1 and CDR2 sequences are SGHTA and FQGNSA. In nucleotides, the CDR3 is TGTGCCAGCAGCTTAGGGGACAGTGCGACCCAGTACTTC. It encodes CASSLGDSATQYF.

The CDR3 coding sequence is TGTGCCAGCAGCTTACTTGGACTAGCGGGCACAGATACGCAGTATTTT. Translated: CASSLLGLAGTDTQYF. The gene calls are TRBV7-3 and TRBJ2-3, with TRBD2 matching over 10 bases. CDR3 length: 16 residues. Germline CDR1 is SGHTA and CDR2 is FQGTGA. V shed 2 bases and J 1 base; nucleotides not matched to a gene: 3.

The genes are TRBV6-2 or TRBV6-3 and TRBJ2-7; D not certain. Per the germline V gene, CDR1 is MNHEY and CDR2 is SVGEGT. The CDR3 runs to 17 residues. V gave up 4 bases and J gave up 2 bases, with 21 bases separating them. CDR3 residues: CASSSMSVEAATYEQYF. The CDR3 DNA reads as TGTGCCAGCAGTTCCATGAGTGTTGAGGCGGCGACCTACGAGCAGTACTTC.

The V call is TRBV11-2, the J call TRBJ1-1, with 7 positions matching TRBD1. Germline CDR1 is SGHAT and CDR2 is FQNNGV. J was trimmed by 6 bases and V by 5 bases; bases with no gene match: 6. The CDR3 covers 13 residues. As DNA, the CDR3 is TGTGCCAGCAGCCCTAACAGGGGCCCTGAAGCTTTCTTT. Encoded protein: CASSPNRGPEAFF.

The table lists this clone with a few counts. The rearrangement uses TRBV19 and TRBJ1-1, with 12 bases aligning to TRBD1. The CDR3 totals 17 residues. Germline-derived CDR1 and CDR2 are LNHDA and SQIVND (reference sequence). V shed 1 base and J 5 bases; nucleotides not matched to a gene: 8. CDR3 region: CASSIGSGTGGSTEAFF. CDR3 coding DNA: TGTGCCAGTAGTATAGGATCCGGGACAGGGGGCTCGACTGAAGCTTTCTTT.

The chain carries TRBV9 and TRBJ2-1; TRBD2 agrees at 9 bases. Germline CDR1 and CDR2: SGDLS and YYNGEE. The CDR3 sequence is 16 residues long. V trimming: 4 bases; J trimming: 5 bases; junction bases outside the gene matches: 10. This CDR3 reads CASSYFASGIHNEQFF. The CDR3 DNA is TGTGCCAGCAGCTATTTCGCTAGCGGGATCCACAATGAGCAGTTCTTC.

The chain uses TRBV7-9 and TRBJ1-6; 8 nucleotides agree with TRBD1. CDR1 SEHNR and CDR2 FQNEAQ come from the germline V gene (reference sequence). The CDR3 length is 14 residues. The ends lost 5 bases at V and 5 bases at J; junction bases unmatched: 2. In DNA, the CDR3 is TGTGCCAGCAGCCAGGGACAGGATAATTCACCCCTCCACTTT. Translated, it gives CASSQGQDNSPLHF.

J is TRBJ2-5 and V is TRBV19; D ambiguous. The germline V gene encodes CDR1 LNHDA and CDR2 SQIVND (reference sequence). This CDR3 comprises 13 residues. The V and J ends lost 5 bases and 2 bases respectively, with 9 bases between them. The CDR3 DNA reads as TGTGCCAGTAGTCAAAGCATTCAAGAGACCCAGTACTTC. This translates into CASSQSIQETQYF.

This clone was recorded once. The sample has other DNA sequences that encode this CDR3 too. CDR3 bases: TGTGCCAGCAGCCAAGACCTGAGCACAGATACGCAGTATTTT. Encoded protein: CASSQDLSTDTQYF. The chain uses TRBV3-1 (or the pseudogene TRBV3-2) and TRBJ2-3, with D uncertain. Germline V CDR1 and CDR2: LGHDT, YNNKEL (reference sequence). This CDR3 contains 14 residues. V was cut by 0 bases and J by 0 bases, with 4 bases left in between.

This clone was seen a few times. The V call is TRBV10-3, the J call TRBJ2-3; TRBD2 aligns across 15 bases. V shed 6 bases and J 2 bases; nucleotides not matched to a gene: 9. The CDR3 length is 18 residues. Per germline, CDR1 ENHRY and CDR2 SYGVKD. CDR3 region: CAISRTSGRAGNTDTQYF. CDR3 nucleotide sequence: TGTGCCATCAGCCGGACTAGCGGGAGGGCCGGGAACACAGATACGCAGTATTTT.

The CDR3 DNA reads as TGTGCCAGCAGGGGACTAGCGGGAGGGCCGTATACCGGGGAGCTGTTTTTT. Translated: CASRGLAGGPYTGELFF. The chain has TRBV28 and TRBJ2-2; TRBD2 agrees at 16 bases. CDR1 MDHEN and CDR2 SYDVKM come from the germline V gene. Trimming took 6 bases from V and 5 from J; bases not matched to a gene: 6. The CDR3 sequence is 17 residues long.